Each of the 8 T cell receptor beta chains below was sequenced from the same sample in a study of blood T cell repertoires in COVID-19. Assay used: immunoSEQ multiplex PCR; TCRdb lists only in-frame clones, some missing. The data contain over 95,000 clones, 70% to 90% of them seen just once; the ten biggest clones take up 6.5% to 10%. Sequenced material: peripheral blood. These receptors were taken from a woman in her sixties or seventies who had recovered from COVID-19.

The chain recombines TRBV6-5 with TRBJ2-7; TRBD1 agrees at 10 bases. J was trimmed by 4 bases and V by 8 bases; bases with no gene match: 8. This CDR3 has 14 amino acids. The germline V gene has CDR1 MNHEY and CDR2 SVGAGI. CDR3 in amino acids: CASGSRTGGYEQYF. The DNA for the CDR3 is TGTGCCAGCGGATCCCGGACAGGGGGGTACGAGCAGTACTTC.

This rearrangement joins TRBV11-2 to TRBJ2-5, with D tentatively TRBD1 (6 bases). V was cut by 4 bases and J by 5 bases, with 17 bases left in between. This CDR3 is 15 amino acids long. The germline CDR1 and CDR2 sequences are SGHAT and FQNNGV. The DNA of the CDR3 is TGTGCCAGCAGCTCCGCCTTGGGGGCTCGGGAGACCCAGTACTTC. Its translation is CASSSALGARETQYF.

The V and J genes are TRBV5-1 and TRBJ2-3, with D unclear. V lost 0 bases and J lost 7, with 3 bases in between. In germline, CDR1 is SGHRS, CDR2 YFSETQ. This CDR3 spans 11 amino acids. CDR3 protein: CASSLDNTQYF. In nucleotides, the CDR3 is TGCGCCAGCAGCTTGGACAATACGCAGTATTTT. Full variable domain (missing parts from reference TRBV5-1 and TRBJ2-3): KAGVTQTPRYLIKTRGQQVTLSCSPISGHRSVSWYQQTPGQGLQFLFEYFSETQRNKGNFPGRFSGRQFSNSRSEMNVSTLELGDSALYLCASSLDNTQYFGPGTRLTVL.

The chain employs TRBV7-3 and TRBJ2-3, with TRBD2 as a possible D gene (6 bases). There are 14 residues in the CDR3. Trimming removed 5 bases at V and 6 bases at J, with 15 bases between. Germline lookup yields CDR1 SGHTA and CDR2 FQGTGA. CDR3 bases: TGTGCCAGCAGCCTGATGACTGGGGGGGATACGCAGTATTTT. Its translation: CASSLMTGGDTQYF.

The chain recombines TRBV6-5 with TRBJ2-3; the match to TRBD2 covers 10 bases. V was clipped by 3 bases and J by 0 bases; unmatched bases: 0. CDR3 length: 15 residues. Germline assignment: CDR1 MNHEY and CDR2 SVGAGI. The DNA for the CDR3 is TGTGCCAGCAGTTATAGCGGGGGGAGCACAGATACGCAGTATTTT. It codes for CASSYSGGSTDTQYF.

This clone appeared a single time. The rearrangement joins TRBV5-1 to TRBJ2-2; 7 nucleotides agree with TRBD1. The CDR3 is made up of 17 amino acids. V gave up 1 base and J gave up 5 bases; unmatched junction bases: 11. Germline assignment: CDR1 SGHRS and CDR2 YFSETQ. The CDR3 bases are TGCGCCAGCAGCTTGACCGGACAAACAGGGGAAACCGGGGAGCTGTTTTTT. This translates into CASSLTGQTGETGELFF.

The chain employs TRBV3-1 (or the pseudogene TRBV3-2) and TRBJ1-2; 8 bases map to TRBD1. This CDR3 comprises 13 residues. Germline V gene sequence: CDR1 LGHDT, CDR2 YNNKEL (reference sequence). The V gene end was trimmed by 4 bases and the J gene end by 4 bases; junction bases not matched to a gene: 2. The CDR3 sequence is CASSLTGGYGYTF. DNA for the CDR3: TGTGCCAGCAGCCTAACAGGGGGCTATGGCTACACCTTC.

This chain links TRBV4-3 with TRBJ2-1; a possible D gene is TRBD1 (6 bases). Germline V CDR1 and CDR2: LGHNA, YSLEER. Trimming shortened V by 0 bases and J by 5 bases, and 8 bases separated the two germline ends. This CDR3 region has 14 residues. The CDR3 bases are TGCGCCAGCAGCCAAGAGGACAGTAACAATGAGCAGTTCTTC. Translated: CASSQEDSNNEQFF.